These 10 T cell receptor beta chains were sequenced from one sample in a study of cytomegalovirus exposure and HLA in healthy donors (dated by TCRdb to the late 2010s). The library came from the immunoSEQ multiplex PCR assay. TCRdb's version of the immuneACCESS table is confined to in-frame rearrangements and falls short of the full clone set. An unresolved V gene accounts for under half of the shortfall where checked; the remainder is of unknown origin. Counted in this sample were about 240,000 clones; around 85% of them appeared once. The ten largest clones take up 0.95% to 1.5% of the sample. The sequencing sample was made of PBMCs. The source of these receptors is a woman in her 30s in good health and CMV-seropositive.

The chain combines TRBV27 with TRBJ2-5, with D unresolved. CDR3 length equals 13 residues. The germline V gene encodes CDR1 MNHEY and CDR2 SMNVEV (reference sequence). Trimming removed 5 bases at V and 6 bases at J, with 13 bases between. The CDR3 reads CASSRGPRQTQYF. CDR3 coding DNA: TGTGCCAGCAGTCGTGGGCCCCGCCAGACCCAGTACTTC.

This chain connects TRBV11-1 to TRBJ1-1, with D possibly TRBD1 on 6 matching bases. V was pared by 6 bases and J by 3 bases, with 14 bases between. The CDR3 has 14 amino acids. Germline assignment: CDR1 SGHAT and CDR2 FQDESV (reference sequence). DNA for the CDR3: TGTGCCAGCAGTTTGACAGGCTTTGACACTGAAGCTTTCTTT. This codes for CASSLTGFDTEAFF.

The chain employs TRBV7-9 and TRBJ1-2; D unresolved. The germline V and J ends were trimmed by 2 bases and 7 bases, with 11 bases remaining between them. The CDR3 has 13 residues. Germline assignment: CDR1 SEHNR and CDR2 FQNEAQ (reference sequence). The CDR3 nucleotides are TGTGCCAGCAGCTTACCGGGTGCTATTGGCTACACCTTC. This encodes CASSLPGAIGYTF.

V usage is TRBV10-3 and J usage is TRBJ2-5, with a tentative D call TRBD2 (5 bases). Between the trimmed V and J ends, which lost 8 bases and 4 bases, there was a span of 14 bases. The CDR3 runs 13 residues. CDR1 and CDR2 from the germline V gene are ENHRY and SYGVKD. CDR3 in DNA: TGTGCCATCTCCCAGGAGGTACGAGAGACCCAGTACTTC. Translating gives CAISQEVRETQYF.

This chain connects TRBV28 to TRBJ1-2, with unresolved D. CDR1 and CDR2 (germline): MDHEN, SYDVKM. The CDR3 runs 13 residues. The V end was cut by 3 bases, the J end by 2 bases, with 7 bases between. In nucleotides, the CDR3 is TGTGCCAGCAGTTTGGCCAACAACTATGGCTACACCTTC. It encodes CASSLANNYGYTF.

The V call is TRBV19, the J call TRBJ1-1; 8 nucleotides agree with TRBD1. The ends lost 5 bases at V and 5 bases at J; junction bases unmatched: 4. Germline V gene sequence: CDR1 LNHDA, CDR2 SQIVND (reference sequence). This CDR3 is built from 13 residues. CDR3 DNA sequence: TGTGCCAGTAGTCCAGGGGGCAGGACTGAAGCTTTCTTT. This codes for CASSPGGRTEAFF.

This chain joins TRBV6-5 and TRBJ1-1, with 7 bases lining up with TRBD1. This CDR3 spans 15 amino acids. V trimming: 2 bases; J trimming: 3 bases; junction bases outside the gene matches: 6. Germline V gene sequence: CDR1 MNHEY, CDR2 SVGAGI. The CDR3 bases are TGTGCCAGCAGTTACGGACAGGTTGGGGACACTGAAGCTTTCTTT. Its translation: CASSYGQVGDTEAFF.

This rearrangement joins TRBV19 to TRBJ2-5, with 7 bases identical to TRBD1. Germline assignment: CDR1 LNHDA and CDR2 SQIVND (reference sequence). V shed 2 bases and J 6 bases; nucleotides not matched to a gene: 3. The CDR3 spans 13 residues. The CDR3 DNA follows: TGTGCCAGTAGTATAAAGGGGGCGAAGACCCAGTACTTC. This codes for CASSIKGAKTQYF.

V gene TRBV27 combines with J gene TRBJ2-7; 9 bases match TRBD1. The J segment lost 6 bases and the V segment lost 7 bases, leaving 10 bases of the junction unmatched. Germline-derived CDR1 and CDR2 are MNHEY and SMNVEV (reference sequence). CDR3 length: 14 residues. The CDR3 DNA sequence: TGTGCCAGCACCCCGACAGGGGGATCGGGCGAGCAGTACTTC. Residues: CASTPTGGSGEQYF.

This clone showed up just a few times. The gene calls are TRBV14 and TRBJ2-7; 11 bases align to TRBD2. Germline V gene data show CDR1 as SGHDN and CDR2 as FVKESK. J was trimmed by 6 bases and V by 4 bases; bases with no gene match: 5. The CDR3 totals 14 residues. In nucleotides, the CDR3 is TGTGCCAGCAGCCCAAGACTAGCGGGATCCGAGCAGTACTTC. It codes for CASSPRLAGSEQYF. Combining the CDR3 with reference TRBV14 and TRBJ2-7 gives the whole variable domain EAGVTQFPSHSVIEKGQTVTLRCDPISGHDNLYWYRRVMGKEIKFLLHFVKESKQDESGMPNNRFLAERTGGTYSTLKVQPAELEDSGVYFCASSPRLAGSEQYFGPGTRLTVT.